The clone carrying this T cell receptor beta chain has a count of ten or more. The antigen is not known. These data are taken from a study of read filtering for tumor transcriptome and immune sequencing. At the level of the study: Revised staging placed eight or nine patients in R-ISS I, roughly 17 in II, more than five in III.

This library used approximately 0.4 ug RNA and molecular barcoded adaptors spanning alpha/delta and beta/gamma chains. Each CDR3 protein gets one entry after TCRdb re-called the reads with MiXCR. The sample lists fewer than 75,000 distinct CDR3 sequences, 20% to 25% occurring once. Germline V gives CDR1 SEHNR, CDR2 FQNEAQ (reference sequence). V gave up 2 bases and J gave up 6 bases, with 13 bases separating them. This CDR3 comprises 15 residues. Overall study results and limits: Without single-read clonotypes, shared clonotype proportions correlated more between IR-seq and RNA-seq. IR-seq captured clonotypes deeper and more reliably than RNA-seq.

The sequence came from a donor aged 40 or older with multiple myeloma. What was sequenced was a population of CD138-negative cells sorted from bone marrow. The chain uses TRBV7-9 and TRBJ2-2; possibly TRBD1 for D (6 bases). The CDR3 DNA reads as TGTGCCAGCAGCTTACTCGCACAGGGTTCCGGGGAGCTGTTTTTT. It yields the protein CASSLLAQGSGELFF.